Below, 10 T cell receptor beta chains from the same sample are listed, as sequenced in a study of response to subunit inactivated influenza vaccine. TCRdb analysed the RT-PCR reads with MiXCR anew, one entry per CDR3 protein. The sample has about 160,000 distinct CDR3 sequences, approximately 10% seen once. Sequencing was performed on non-naive T cells sorted from PBMCs, taken 40 to 50 days after vaccination. The receptors come from a man aged 45 to 65 who received an inactivated influenza vaccine.

This chain uses TRBV20-1 with TRBJ2-7, with D maybe TRBD2 (5 bases). CDR3 length: 12 amino acids. Trimming removed 4 bases from V and 4 bases from J, with 11 bases in between. Germline V lookup: CDR1 DFQATT, CDR2 SNEGSKA (reference sequence). The CDR3 reads CSATSGRYEQYF. In nucleotides, the CDR3 is TGCAGTGCTACGAGCGGACGGTACGAGCAGTACTTC.

The chain links TRBV6-1 to TRBJ2-2; TRBD2 aligns across 8 bases. Germline V gene data show CDR1 as MNHNS and CDR2 as SASEGT. This CDR3 region has 16 residues. V was clipped by 6 bases and J by 2 bases; unmatched bases: 8. CDR3 in amino acids: CASRGLAGGNTGELFF. CDR3 in DNA: TGTGCCAGCAGAGGTCTAGCGGGCGGAAACACCGGGGAGCTGTTTTTT.

In its sample, this clonotype was seen many times. V is TRBV7-2 and J is TRBJ2-5; D ambiguous. The ends were cut back, 1 base at V and 3 bases at J, with 6 bases in the middle. The CDR3 is made up of 13 amino acids. Germline CDR1 reads SGHTA; CDR2 reads FQGNSA. The CDR3 DNA is TGTGCCAGCAGCTTAGGTATCGAAGAGACCCAGTACTTC. It translates to CASSLGIEETQYF.

This clonotype was detected ten times or more. V and J are TRBV6-2 or TRBV6-3 and TRBJ2-3; weak D call: TRBD1 (6 bases). CDR3 length equals 16 residues. Trimming pared 5 bases from V and 7 bases from J, leaving 22 bases between. CDR1 and CDR2 from the germline V gene are MNHEY and SVGEGT. This CDR3 is CASSPPLTGNSYTQYF. CDR3 coding DNA: TGTGCCAGCAGTCCGCCCCTGACAGGCAACAGCTATACGCAGTATTTT.

V usage is TRBV6-5 and J usage is TRBJ2-3; possible D gene TRBD2, 6 bases. Trimming removed 2 bases at V and 3 bases at J, with 15 bases between. CDR3 size: 16 residues. Germline loops: CDR1 MNHEY, CDR2 SVGAGI. Here the CDR3 reads CASSYAVGRRTDTQYF. CDR3 DNA: TGTGCCAGCAGTTACGCTGTCGGGAGAAGAACAGATACGCAGTATTTT.

This clonotype was counted a few times. The chain joins TRBV4-3 to TRBJ1-4; 7 bases agree with TRBD1. The V gene's germline CDR1 is LGHNA and CDR2 YSLEER. J lost 8 bases, V lost 2 bases, and 5 bases had no gene match. The CDR3 totals 14 residues. Here the CDR3 reads CASSQTTGREKLFF. CDR3 nucleotides: TGCGCCAGCAGCCAAACGACAGGGCGGGAAAAACTGTTTTTT.

This clonotype was seen at least ten times. The chain uses TRBV5-5 and TRBJ2-2, with 11 bases identical to TRBD1. The CDR3 spans 15 residues. With 2 bases clipped from V and 5 bases from J, the junction kept 2 bases outside the gene matches. Germline V gives CDR1 SGHKS, CDR2 YYEKEE (reference sequence). This CDR3 is CASSLGQGATGELFF. CDR3 DNA sequence: TGTGCCAGCAGCTTAGGACAGGGGGCAACCGGGGAGCTGTTTTTT. Filled out from reference TRBV5-5 and TRBJ2-2, the complete variable domain reads DAGVTQSPTHLIKTRGQQVTLRCSPISGHKSVSWYQQVLGQGPQFIFQYYEKEERGRGNFPDRFSARQFPNYSSELNVNALLLGDSALYLCASSLGQGATGELFFGEGSRLTVL.

The chain joins TRBV4-1 to TRBJ1-1, with 7 bases matching TRBD1. The V gene's germline CDR1 is MGHRA and CDR2 YSYEKL. The CDR3 consists of 13 residues. V shed 6 bases and J 7 bases; nucleotides not matched to a gene: 8. CDR3 DNA sequence: TGCGCCAGCAGACAACAGGGGTCGGGTGAAGCTTTCTTT. It translates to CASRQQGSGEAFF.

This clonotype was counted many times. CDR3 loop: CASSQVGSGGASKAKNIQYF. DNA for the CDR3: TGCGCCAGCAGCCAAGTCGGTAGCGGGGGGGCCTCGAAAGCCAAAAACATTCAGTACTTC. V is TRBV4-1 and J is TRBJ2-4, with 11 bases identical to TRBD2. With V trimmed by 1 base and J by 0 bases, 11 bases remained unmatched. The CDR3 length is 20 residues. Germline assignment: CDR1 MGHRA and CDR2 YSYEKL.

This clonotype was counted at least ten times. The chain couples TRBV5-1 to TRBJ2-7; 8 positions match TRBD1. The J segment lost 2 bases and the V segment lost 4 bases, leaving 8 bases of the junction unmatched. The germline CDR1 and CDR2 sequences are SGHRS and YFSETQ. This CDR3 has 15 amino acids. The CDR3 loop reads CASSHGDRNTYEQYF. The DNA for the CDR3 is TGCGCCAGCAGCCACGGGGACAGGAACACCTACGAGCAGTACTTC.